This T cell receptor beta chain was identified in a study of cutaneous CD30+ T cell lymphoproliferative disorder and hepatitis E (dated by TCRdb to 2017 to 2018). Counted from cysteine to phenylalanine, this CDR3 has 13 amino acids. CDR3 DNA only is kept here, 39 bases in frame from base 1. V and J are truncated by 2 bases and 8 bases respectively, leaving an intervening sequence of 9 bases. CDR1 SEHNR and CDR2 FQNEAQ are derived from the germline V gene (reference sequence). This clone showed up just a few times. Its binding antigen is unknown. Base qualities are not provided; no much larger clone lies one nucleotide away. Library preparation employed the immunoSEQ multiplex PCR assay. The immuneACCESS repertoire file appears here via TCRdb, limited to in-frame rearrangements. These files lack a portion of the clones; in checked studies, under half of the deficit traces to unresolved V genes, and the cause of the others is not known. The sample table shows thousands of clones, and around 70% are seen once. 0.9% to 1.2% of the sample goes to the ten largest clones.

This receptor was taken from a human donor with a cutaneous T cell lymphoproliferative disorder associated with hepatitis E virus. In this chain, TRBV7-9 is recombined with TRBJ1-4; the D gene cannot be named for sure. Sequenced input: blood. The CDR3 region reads CASSLFGGEKLFF. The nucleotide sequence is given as TGTGCCAGCAGCTTATTCGGTGGCGAAAAACTGTTTTTT.